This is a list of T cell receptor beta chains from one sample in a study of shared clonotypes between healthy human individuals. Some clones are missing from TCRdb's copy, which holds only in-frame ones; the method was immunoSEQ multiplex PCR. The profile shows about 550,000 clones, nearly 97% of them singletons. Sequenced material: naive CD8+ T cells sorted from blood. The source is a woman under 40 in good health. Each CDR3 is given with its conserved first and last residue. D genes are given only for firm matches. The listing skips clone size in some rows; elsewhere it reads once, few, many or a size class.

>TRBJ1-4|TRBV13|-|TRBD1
TGTGCCAGCAGCTCGGGACAGCCTAATGAAAAACTGTTTTTT
CASSSGQPNEKLFF
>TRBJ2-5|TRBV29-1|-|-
TGCAGCGTTGTATGGGAGACCCAGTACTTC
CSVVWETQYF
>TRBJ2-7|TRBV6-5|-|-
TGTGCCAGCAGTTACTCGGAGGGGTGGTACGAGCAGTACTTC
CASSYSEGWYEQYF
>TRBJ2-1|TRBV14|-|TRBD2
TGTGCCAGCAGCCAAGGGGCGGGAGGGCCCCCCTACAATGAGCAGTTCTTC
CASSQGAGGPPYNEQFF
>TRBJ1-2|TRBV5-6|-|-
TGTGCCAGCAGCTTGGGGAAGGCCTATGGCTACACCTTC
CASSLGKAYGYTF
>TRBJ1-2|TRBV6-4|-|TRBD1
TGTGCCAGCAGACCCCGGACAGGGGATGGCTACACCTTC
CASRPRTGDGYTF
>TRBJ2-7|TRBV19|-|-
TGTGCCAGTAGTCCGTACTTCCAGGGCTCCTACGAGCAGTACTTC
CASSPYFQGSYEQYF
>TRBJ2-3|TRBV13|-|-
TGTGCCAGCAGCTCGTCGGGACATCTAGAGGATACGCAGTATTTT
CASSSSGHLEDTQYF
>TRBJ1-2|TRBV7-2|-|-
TGTGCCAGCACCATAAGGGCAAATGGTGGCTATGGCTACACCTTC
CASTIRANGGYGYTF
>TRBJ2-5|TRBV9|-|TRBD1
TGTGCCAGCAGCGGTGGGACAGCCCAAGAGACCCAGTACTTC
CASSGGTAQETQYF
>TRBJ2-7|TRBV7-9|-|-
TGTGCCAGCAGCTTCGACAGCTACGAGCAGTACTTC
CASSFDSYEQYF
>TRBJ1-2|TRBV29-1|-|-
TGCAGCGTTGCGGACTCTAACTATGGCTACACCTTC
CSVADSNYGYTF
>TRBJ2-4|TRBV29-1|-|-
TGCAGCGTCGAATCTGCCAAAAACATTCAGTACTTC
CSVESAKNIQYF
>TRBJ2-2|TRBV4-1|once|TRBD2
TGCGCCAGCAGCCGAAGTTGGGGCGGGAGTCTCACCGGGGAGCTGTTTTTT
CASSRSWGGSLTGELFF
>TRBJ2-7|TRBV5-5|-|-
TGTGCCAGCAGCCCGGACAGCTACGAGCAGTACTTC
CASSPDSYEQYF
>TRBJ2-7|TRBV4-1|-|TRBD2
TGCGCCAGCAGCCAAGGTTTATTCGGGAGGGTTTACTACGAGCAGTACTTC
CASSQGLFGRVYYEQYF
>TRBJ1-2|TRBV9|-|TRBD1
TGTGCCAGCAGTGACCCGGCCGGGACAGGGGGCGCTTCGGACTATGGCTACACCTTC
CASSDPAGTGGASDYGYTF
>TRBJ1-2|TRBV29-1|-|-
TGCAGCGTTGAAACCGGGAATGGCTACACCTTC
CSVETGNGYTF
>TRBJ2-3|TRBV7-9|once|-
TGTGCCAGCAGCTTAGACCTCAACACAGATACGCAGTATTTT
CASSLDLNTDTQYF
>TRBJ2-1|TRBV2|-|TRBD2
TGTGCCAGCAGGCTTAGCGGGAGGAGCAAGACCGATGAGCAGTTCTTC
CASRLSGRSKTDEQFF
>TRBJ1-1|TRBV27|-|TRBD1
TGTGCCAGCAGTAGCGGGACAGGGAGGAACACTGAAGCTTTCTTT
CASSSGTGRNTEAFF
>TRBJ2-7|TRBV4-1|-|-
TGCGCCAGCAGCCAAGGAGTTACAGTTGAGTACGAGCAGTACTTC
CASSQGVTVEYEQYF
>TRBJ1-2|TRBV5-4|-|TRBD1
TGTGCCAGCAGCCCGGGGACAGGGGGACTGTCTAACTATGGCTACACCTTC
CASSPGTGGLSNYGYTF
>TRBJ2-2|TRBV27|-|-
TGTGCCAGCAGTTATACCGGGACGCTCGCGAACACCGGGGAGCTGTTTTTT
CASSYTGTLANTGELFF
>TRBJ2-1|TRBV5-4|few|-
TGTGCCAGCAGTGCGGACAATGAGCAGTTCTTC
CASSADNEQFF
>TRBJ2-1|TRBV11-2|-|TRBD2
TGTGCCAGCAGCTTACGGCTAGCGGGATTATATTCCTACAATGAGCAGTTCTTC
CASSLRLAGLYSYNEQFF
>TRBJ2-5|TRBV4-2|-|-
TGTGCCAGCAGCGGAGGGGGGGAAGAGACCCAGTACTTC
CASSGGGEETQYF
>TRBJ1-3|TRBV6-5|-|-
TGTGCCAGCAGTCAAAACCAACTGACTGGAAACACCATATATTTT
CASSQNQLTGNTIYF
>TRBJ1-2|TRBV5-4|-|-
TGTGCCAGCAGCTGGCAGGGGTCTAACTATGGCTACACCTTC
CASSWQGSNYGYTF
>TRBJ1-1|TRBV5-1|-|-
TGCGCCAGCAGCTTAACAGGGGAAGCTTTCTTT
CASSLTGEAFF
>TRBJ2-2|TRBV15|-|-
TGTGCCACCAGCACGGTCCGGACCGGGGAGCTGTTTTTT
CATSTVRTGELFF
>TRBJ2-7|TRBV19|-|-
TGTGCCAGTAGTATAGGGGGCGGGCGGACCTACGAGCAGTACTTC
CASSIGGGRTYEQYF
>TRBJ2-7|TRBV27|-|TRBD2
TGTGCCAGCAACACACTAGCGGGAGGGCCCTACGAGCAGTACTTC
CASNTLAGGPYEQYF
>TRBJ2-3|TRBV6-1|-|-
TGTGCCAGCAGTGAGAGCGGTGGTGATACGCAGTATTTT
CASSESGGDTQYF
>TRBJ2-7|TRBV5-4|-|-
TGTGCCAGCATCTCACCCCTCGGGAGCGGGACAGGTGAAGAGCAGTACTTC
CASISPLGSGTGEEQYF
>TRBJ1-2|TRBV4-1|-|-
TGCGCCAGCAGCCAAGTGAAAGGGTCTGGGGGAGGCTACACCTTC
CASSQVKGSGGGYTF
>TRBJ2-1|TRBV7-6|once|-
TGTGCCAGCAGCTTAGAGTGGGGGCGCCTTAATGAGCAGTTCTTC
CASSLEWGRLNEQFF
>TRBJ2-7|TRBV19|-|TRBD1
TGTGCCAGTAGTGCGGGGACAGGGGGAACCTACGAGCAGTACTTC
CASSAGTGGTYEQYF
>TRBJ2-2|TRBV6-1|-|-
TGTGCCAGCAGTGAGCCAATGATCGGCGGGGAGCTGTTTTTT
CASSEPMIGGELFF
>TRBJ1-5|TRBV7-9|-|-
TGTGCCAGCAGTTCAGGGATGAGCAATCAGCCCCAGCATTTT
CASSSGMSNQPQHF
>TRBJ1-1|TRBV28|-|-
TGTGCCAGCAGTTTATTCCCCCTCGGGAACACTGAAGCTTTCTTT
CASSLFPLGNTEAFF
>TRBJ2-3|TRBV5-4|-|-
TGTGCCAGCAGCTATCAGCGGCGCACAGATACGCAGTATTTT
CASSYQRRTDTQYF
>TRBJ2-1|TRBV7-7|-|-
TGTGCCAGCAGCCCGGATCGCGTTGAGCAGTTCTTC
CASSPDRVEQFF
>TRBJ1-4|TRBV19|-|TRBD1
TGTGCCAGTAGTCCCCTCTGGACAGGGGAAGAGGGGGATGAAAAACTGTTTTTT
CASSPLWTGEEGDEKLFF
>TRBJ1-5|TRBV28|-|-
TGTGCCAGCAGCACCCACCGGACCAGTTGGAATCAGCCCCAGCATTTT
CASSTHRTSWNQPQHF
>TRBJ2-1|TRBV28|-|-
TGTGCCAGCAGAGTCTGGGGGCGCGGCAATGAGCAGTTCTTC
CASRVWGRGNEQFF
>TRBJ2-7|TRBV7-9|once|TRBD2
TGTGCCAGCACTGGGACTAGCGAGACCTACGAGCAGTACTTC
CASTGTSETYEQYF
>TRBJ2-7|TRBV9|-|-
TGTGCCAGCAGCGCCATCGACAGAGGCTACGAGCAGTACTTC
CASSAIDRGYEQYF
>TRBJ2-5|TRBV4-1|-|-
TGCGCCAGCAGCCAAGAAGTGCCCCCCGGAGAGACCCAGTACTTC
CASSQEVPPGETQYF
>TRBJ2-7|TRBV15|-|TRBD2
TGTGCCACCAGCAGAGATATTCAGCGGGAGGATTACGAGCAGTACTTC
CATSRDIQREDYEQYF
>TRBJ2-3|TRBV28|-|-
TGTGCCAGCAGCGTCAGGTACAAGGCCACAGATACGCAGTATTTT
CASSVRYKATDTQYF
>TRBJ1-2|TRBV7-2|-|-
TGTGCCAGCACCCCCTCCTTGGGGGAGGGAATAGGCTATGGCTACACCTTC
CASTPSLGEGIGYGYTF
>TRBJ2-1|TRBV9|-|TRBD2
TGTGCCAGCAGTCTATCCGGGACTAGCGCAAGCTCCTACAATGAGCAGTTCTTC
CASSLSGTSASSYNEQFF